This is a list of T cell receptor beta chains from one sample in a study of shared clonotypes between healthy human individuals. Method: immunoSEQ multiplex PCR; TCRdb's copy keeps in-frame clones and lacks some. The sample records approximately 1.5 million clones, 98% being singletons. Sequenced sample: naive CD4+ T cells sorted from blood. Receptor source: a man aged 30 to 39 in good health. The CDR3 runs from the conserved cysteine through the conserved F or W. The D gene is left open where the match is weak. Rows may omit the clone size; those that give it use once, few, many or a size class.

j_call | v_call | clone_size | d_call | cdr3_nt | cdr3_aa
TRBJ2-5 | TRBV9 | NA | NA | TGTGCCAGCAGCGGCAGGGGGGCCAGGGAGACCCAGTACTTC | CASSGRGARETQYF
TRBJ2-7 | TRBV10-2 | NA | NA | TGCGCCAGCAGTGAGTCGCCCAGGATCTACGAGCAGTACTTC | CASSESPRIYEQYF
TRBJ2-3 | TRBV2 | NA | NA | TGTGCCAGCAGTGCGGATAGCGGAAGCACAGATACGCAGTATTTT | CASSADSGSTDTQYF
TRBJ1-2 | TRBV28 | NA | NA | TGTGCCAGCAGTTTGGGAGGCTATGGCTACACCTTC | CASSLGGYGYTF
TRBJ2-7 | TRBV5-1 | NA | TRBD2 | TGCGCCAGCAGCTTTGGACTAGCGGCGACCTACGAGCAGTACTTC | CASSFGLAATYEQYF
TRBJ2-7 | TRBV10-3 | NA | NA | TGTGCCATCAGTGAGTCGAAACAGAGGAGTAGGTACGAGCAGTACTTC | CAISESKQRSRYEQYF
TRBJ2-5 | TRBV4-2 | NA | NA | TGTGCCAGCAGCCAAGATTCTGACTACCAGACCCAGTACTTC | CASSQDSDYQTQYF
TRBJ2-2 | TRBV18 | NA | TRBD2 | TGTGCCAGCTCACCAGTGACTAGCGGGAGAACCGGGGAGCTGTTTTTT | CASSPVTSGRTGELFF
TRBJ1-1 | TRBV28 | NA | TRBD1 | TGTGCCAGCAGACCACAGGGGTTGAGAGCTTTCTTT | CASRPQGLRAFF
TRBJ2-7 | TRBV5-6 | once | NA | TGTGCCAGCAGCTTGGTAGACAGGATCGGCGAGCAGTACTTC | CASSLVDRIGEQYF
TRBJ2-7 | TRBV29-1 | NA | NA | TGCAGCGTTGAGATCGGCGGATACGAGCAGTACTTC | CSVEIGGYEQYF
TRBJ2-7 | TRBV7-6 | NA | TRBD2 | TGTGCCAGCAGCCCCCTAGCGGGTCAATCCTACGAGCAGTACTTC | CASSPLAGQSYEQYF
TRBJ1-5 | TRBV6-1 | NA | NA | TGTGCCAGCAGTGGAGGTCCGAGCAGCAATCAGCCCCAGCATTTT | CASSGGPSSNQPQHF
TRBJ2-7 | TRBV5-4 | NA | TRBD2 | TGTGCCAGCAGCCTTCGGGGGGGCTCCTACGAGCAGTACTTC | CASSLRGGSYEQYF
TRBJ2-7 | TRBV18 | once | NA | TGTGCCAGCTCACGGGGTGAGGGGTACGAGCAGTACTTC | CASSRGEGYEQYF
TRBJ1-4 | TRBV2 | NA | NA | TGTGCCAGCAGACCCCCGGGGGGTGGGAAACTGTTTTTT | CASRPPGGGKLFF
TRBJ2-7 | TRBV10-3 | NA | NA | TGTGCCATCAGTGACGGTCCAGGGGCCGACGAGCAGTACTTC | CAISDGPGADEQYF
TRBJ2-7 | TRBV5-4 | NA | NA | TGTGCCAGCAGCTTGCGAGGGGGTAGTTCCTACGAGCAGTACTTC | CASSLRGGSSYEQYF
TRBJ2-5 | TRBV14 | NA | NA | TGTGCCAGCAGCCAAATCGCCAGGGGAGAGACCCAGTACTTC | CASSQIARGETQYF
TRBJ2-7 | TRBV5-1 | NA | TRBD2 | TGCGCCAGCAGCACAGCGGGACCCTCCTACGAGCAGTACTTC | CASSTAGPSYEQYF
TRBJ2-3 | TRBV28 | NA | TRBD2 | TGTGCCAGCAGTTTAGTCGCAGCCGCGGGAGAGGCAGATACGCAGTATTTT | CASSLVAAAGEADTQYF
TRBJ2-1 | TRBV28 | once | NA | TGTGCCAGCAGAGACCCGCCCAAATCCAATGAGCAGTTCTTC | CASRDPPKSNEQFF
TRBJ1-2 | TRBV19 | NA | NA | TGTGCCAGTAGTATGTGGGGAGCCTATGGCTACACCTTC | CASSMWGAYGYTF